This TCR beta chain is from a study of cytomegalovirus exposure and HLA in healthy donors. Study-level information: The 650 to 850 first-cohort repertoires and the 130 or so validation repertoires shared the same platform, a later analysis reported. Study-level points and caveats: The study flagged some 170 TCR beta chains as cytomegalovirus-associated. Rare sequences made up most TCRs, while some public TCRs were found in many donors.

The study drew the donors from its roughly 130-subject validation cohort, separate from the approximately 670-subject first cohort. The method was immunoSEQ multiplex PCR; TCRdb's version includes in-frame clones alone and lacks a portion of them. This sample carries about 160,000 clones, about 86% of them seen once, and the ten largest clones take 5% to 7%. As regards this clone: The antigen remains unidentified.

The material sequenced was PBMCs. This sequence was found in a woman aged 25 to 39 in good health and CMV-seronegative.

CDR3 protein: CASSRTGTKKGEQYF. The CDR3 DNA reads as TGTGCCAGCAGCAGGACCGGGACAAAGAAGGGTGAGCAGTACTTC. The rearrangement uses TRBV21-1 and TRBJ2-7; TRBD1 is taken as the D call from the table, unchecked against the DNA. TRBV21-1 is designated a pseudogene. The CDR3 totals 15 residues.